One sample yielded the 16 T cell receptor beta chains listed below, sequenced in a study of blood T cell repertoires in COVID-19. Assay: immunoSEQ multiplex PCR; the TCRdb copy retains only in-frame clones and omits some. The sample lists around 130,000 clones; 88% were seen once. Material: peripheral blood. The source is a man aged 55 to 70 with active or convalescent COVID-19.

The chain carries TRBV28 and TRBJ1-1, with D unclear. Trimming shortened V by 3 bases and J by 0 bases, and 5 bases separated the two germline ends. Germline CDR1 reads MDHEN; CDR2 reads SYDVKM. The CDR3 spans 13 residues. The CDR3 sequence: CASSFSVNTEAFF. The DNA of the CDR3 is TGTGCCAGCAGTTTTTCGGTGAACACTGAAGCTTTCTTT.

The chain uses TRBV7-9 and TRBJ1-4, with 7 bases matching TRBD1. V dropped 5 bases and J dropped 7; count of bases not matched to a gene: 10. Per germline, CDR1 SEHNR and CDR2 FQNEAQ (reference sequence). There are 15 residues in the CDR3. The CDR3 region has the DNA TGTGCCAGCAGCCAGAGGCAGGGGGTTACTGAAAAACTGTTTTTT. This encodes CASSQRQGVTEKLFF.

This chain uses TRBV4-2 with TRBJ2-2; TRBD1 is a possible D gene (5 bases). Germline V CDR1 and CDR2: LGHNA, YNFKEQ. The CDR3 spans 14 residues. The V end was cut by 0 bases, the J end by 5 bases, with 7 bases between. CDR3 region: CASSQDKGTGELFF. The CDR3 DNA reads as TGTGCCAGCAGCCAAGATAAGGGGACCGGGGAGCTGTTTTTT.

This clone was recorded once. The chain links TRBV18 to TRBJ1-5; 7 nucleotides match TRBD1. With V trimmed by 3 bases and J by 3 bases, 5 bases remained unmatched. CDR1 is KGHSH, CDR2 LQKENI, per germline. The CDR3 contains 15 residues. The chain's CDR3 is CASSPGGQLNQPQHF. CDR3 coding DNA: TGTGCCAGCTCACCCGGGGGACAGCTCAATCAGCCCCAGCATTTT.

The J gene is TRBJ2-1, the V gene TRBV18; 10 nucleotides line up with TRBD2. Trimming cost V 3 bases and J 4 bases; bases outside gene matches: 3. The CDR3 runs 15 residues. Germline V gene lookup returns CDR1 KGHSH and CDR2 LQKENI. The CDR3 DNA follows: TGTGCCAGCTCACCTACTAGCGGGGAATACAATGAGCAGTTCTTC. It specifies CASSPTSGEYNEQFF.

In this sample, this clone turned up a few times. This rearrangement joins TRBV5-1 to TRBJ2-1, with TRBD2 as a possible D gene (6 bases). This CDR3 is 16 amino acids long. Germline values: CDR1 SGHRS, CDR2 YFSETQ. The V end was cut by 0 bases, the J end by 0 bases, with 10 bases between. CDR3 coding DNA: TGCGCCAGCAGCTTGGCCGGACTAAGCTCCTACAATGAGCAGTTCTTC. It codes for CASSLAGLSSYNEQFF.

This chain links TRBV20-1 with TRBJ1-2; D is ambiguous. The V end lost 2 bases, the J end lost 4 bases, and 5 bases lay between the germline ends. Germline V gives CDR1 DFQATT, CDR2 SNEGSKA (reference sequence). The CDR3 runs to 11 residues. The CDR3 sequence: CSARRGYGYTF. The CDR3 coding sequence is TGCAGTGCTAGACGAGGCTATGGCTACACCTTC.

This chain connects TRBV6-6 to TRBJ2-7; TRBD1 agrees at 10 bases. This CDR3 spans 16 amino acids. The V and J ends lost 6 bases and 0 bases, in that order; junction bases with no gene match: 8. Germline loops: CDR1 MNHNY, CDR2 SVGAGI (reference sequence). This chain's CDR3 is CASRASGTGDSYEQYF. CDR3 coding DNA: TGTGCCAGCAGGGCCTCCGGGACAGGGGACTCCTACGAGCAGTACTTC.

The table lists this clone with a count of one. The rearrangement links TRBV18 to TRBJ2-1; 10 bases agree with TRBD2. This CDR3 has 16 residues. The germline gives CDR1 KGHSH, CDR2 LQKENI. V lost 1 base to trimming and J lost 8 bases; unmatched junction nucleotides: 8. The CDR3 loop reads CASSPRSSGSVYEQFF. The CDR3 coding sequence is TGTGCCAGCTCACCACGGTCTAGCGGGAGTGTCTATGAGCAGTTCTTC.

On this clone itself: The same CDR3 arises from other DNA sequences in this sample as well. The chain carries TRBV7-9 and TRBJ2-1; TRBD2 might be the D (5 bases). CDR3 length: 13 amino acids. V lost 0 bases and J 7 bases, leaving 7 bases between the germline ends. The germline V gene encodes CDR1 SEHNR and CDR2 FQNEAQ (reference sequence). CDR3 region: CASSLAGGNEQFF. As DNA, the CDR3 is TGTGCCAGCAGCTTAGCGGGCGGGAATGAGCAGTTCTTC.

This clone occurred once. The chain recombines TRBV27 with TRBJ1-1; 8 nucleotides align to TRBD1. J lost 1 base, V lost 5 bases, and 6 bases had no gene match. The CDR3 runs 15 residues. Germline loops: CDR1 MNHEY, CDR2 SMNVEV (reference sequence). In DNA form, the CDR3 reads TGTGCCAGCAGTCGAGACAGGGGTTGGAACACTGAAGCTTTCTTT. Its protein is CASSRDRGWNTEAFF.

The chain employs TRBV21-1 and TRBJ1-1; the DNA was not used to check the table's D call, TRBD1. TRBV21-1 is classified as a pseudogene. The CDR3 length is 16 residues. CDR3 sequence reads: CASSKRSRGRVAEAFF. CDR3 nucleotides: TGTGCCAGCAGCAAAAGGAGCAGGGGACGAGTTGCTGAAGCTTTCTTT.

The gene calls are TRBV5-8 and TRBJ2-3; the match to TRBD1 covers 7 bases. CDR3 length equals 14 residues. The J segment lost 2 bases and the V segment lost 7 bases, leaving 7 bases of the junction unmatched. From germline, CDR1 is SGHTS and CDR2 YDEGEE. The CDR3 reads CASLGQVLTDTQYF. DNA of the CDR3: TGTGCCAGCCTAGGACAGGTTCTCACAGATACGCAGTATTTT. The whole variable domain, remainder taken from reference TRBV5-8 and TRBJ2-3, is EAGVTQSPTHLIKTRGQQATLRCSPISGHTSVYWYQQALGLGLQFLLWYDEGEERNRGNFPPRFSGRQFPNYSSELNVNALELEDSALYLCASLGQVLTDTQYFGPGTRLTVL.

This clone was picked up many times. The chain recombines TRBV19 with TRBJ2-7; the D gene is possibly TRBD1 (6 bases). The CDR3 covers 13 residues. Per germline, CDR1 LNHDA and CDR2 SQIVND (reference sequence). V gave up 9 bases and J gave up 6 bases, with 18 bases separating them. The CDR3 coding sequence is TGTGCCAGCGCCCGGGACAAAATCGGCGAGCAGTACTTC. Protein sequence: CASARDKIGEQYF.

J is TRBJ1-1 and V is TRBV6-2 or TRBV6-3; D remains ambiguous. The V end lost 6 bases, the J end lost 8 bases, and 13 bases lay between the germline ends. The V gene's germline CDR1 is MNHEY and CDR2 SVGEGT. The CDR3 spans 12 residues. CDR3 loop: CASRYNRVEAFF. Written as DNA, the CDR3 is TGTGCCAGCAGGTACAACAGAGTAGAAGCTTTCTTT.

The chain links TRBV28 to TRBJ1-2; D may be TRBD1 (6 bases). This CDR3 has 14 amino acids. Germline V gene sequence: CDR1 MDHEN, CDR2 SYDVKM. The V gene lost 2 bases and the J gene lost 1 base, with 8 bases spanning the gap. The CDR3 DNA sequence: TGTGCCAGCAGTTTAGGACAGAGTAACTATGGCTACACCTTC. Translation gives CASSLGQSNYGYTF.